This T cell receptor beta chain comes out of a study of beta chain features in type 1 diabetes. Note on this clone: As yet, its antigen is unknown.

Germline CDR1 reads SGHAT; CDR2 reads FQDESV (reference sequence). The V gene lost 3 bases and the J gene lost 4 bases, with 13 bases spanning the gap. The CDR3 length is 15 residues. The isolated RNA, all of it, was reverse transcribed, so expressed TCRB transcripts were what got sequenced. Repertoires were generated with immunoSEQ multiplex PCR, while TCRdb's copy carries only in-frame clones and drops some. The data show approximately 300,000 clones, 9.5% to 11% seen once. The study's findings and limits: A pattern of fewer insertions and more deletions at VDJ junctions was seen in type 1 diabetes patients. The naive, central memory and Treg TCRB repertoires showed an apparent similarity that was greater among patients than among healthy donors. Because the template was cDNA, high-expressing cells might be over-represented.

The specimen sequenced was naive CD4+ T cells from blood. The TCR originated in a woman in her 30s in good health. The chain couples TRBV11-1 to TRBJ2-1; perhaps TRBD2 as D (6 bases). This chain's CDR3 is CASSLGGGFYNEQFF. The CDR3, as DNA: TGTGCCAGCAGCTTGGGGGGAGGATTTTACAATGAGCAGTTCTTC.